This T cell receptor (beta chain) was captured in a study of blood T cell repertoires in COVID-19. Study summary: Sites in the United States, Italy and Spain provided acute and convalescent COVID-19 samples.

In germline, CDR1 is DFQATT, CDR2 SNEGSKA (reference sequence). Trimming removed 3 bases from V and 6 bases from J; junction bases left unmatched: 7. The CDR3 sequence is 14 residues long. Profiling relied on immunoSEQ multiplex PCR, and the TCRdb table lists in-frame clones only, not all of them. The repertoire holds 200,000 to 300,000 clones, around 86% seen once, with 2.6% in the top ten. The study assigned cohorts using participant-reported clinical history. The J gene is TRBJ2-4, the V gene TRBV20-1, with 8 nucleotides matching TRBD1. This clonotype originated in a woman between 18 and 29 years old who had recovered from COVID-19. The specimen was PBMCs or T cells enriched from blood (not recorded which). The CDR3 sequence is CSASSGQGTNIQYF. The DNA for the CDR3 is TGCAGTGCTAGTTCCGGACAGGGAACAAACATTCAGTACTTC.